This record looks at one T cell receptor (beta chain) sequence and its context. Antigen: not known. Some clones are missing from TCRdb's copy, which holds only in-frame ones; the method was immunoSEQ multiplex PCR. The data contain about 25,000 clones, around 85% of them seen just once; the ten biggest clones take up 3.1%. This sample was included in a study of PD-1 blockade in classical Hodgkin lymphoma. Described time point: cycle 4 day 1 (C4D1), after more than 5 weeks of nivolumab. Every single patient, without exception, relapsed after autologous stem cell transplantation, and brentuximab vedotin exposure varied. By magnetic negative selection, CD4+ T cells were purified from thawed PBMCs. V shed 3 bases and J 0 bases; nucleotides not matched to a gene: 7. Germline CDR1 reads KGHSH; CDR2 reads LQKENI. The CDR3 runs to 16 residues. Study-wide results and caveats: Patients newly diagnosed and complete responders had comparable baseline diversity.

V and J are TRBV18 and TRBJ2-5; the match to TRBD1 covers 7 bases. This TCR was recovered from a human donor with classical Hodgkin lymphoma. The source material was CD4+ T cells from blood, sampled before the fourth cycle of nivolumab. CDR3: CASSPGTAVYQETQYF. Here the CDR3 DNA reads TGTGCCAGCTCACCGGGGACAGCCGTATACCAAGAGACCCAGTACTTC.